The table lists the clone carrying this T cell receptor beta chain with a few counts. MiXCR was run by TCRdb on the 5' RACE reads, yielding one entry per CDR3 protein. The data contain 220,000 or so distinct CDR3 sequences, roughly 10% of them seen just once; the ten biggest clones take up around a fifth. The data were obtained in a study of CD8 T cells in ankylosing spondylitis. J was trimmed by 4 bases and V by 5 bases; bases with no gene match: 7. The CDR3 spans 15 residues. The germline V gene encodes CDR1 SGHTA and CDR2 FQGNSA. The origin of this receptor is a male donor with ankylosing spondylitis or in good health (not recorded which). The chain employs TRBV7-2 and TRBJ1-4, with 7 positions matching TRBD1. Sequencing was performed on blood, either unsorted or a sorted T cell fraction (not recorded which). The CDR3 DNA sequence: TGTGCCAGCAGCGCGACCGGGACAGTTAATGAAAAACTGTTTTTT. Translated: CASSATGTVNEKLFF.